A selection of T cell receptor beta chains follows, all from one sample in a study of control samples from healthy donors and cancer patients. The data were produced by immunoSEQ multiplex PCR, yet TCRdb's version contains in-frame clones alone and is incomplete. The repertoire holds 110,000 or so clones, with approximately 87% as singletons. Sequenced: blood. The receptors originated from a man aged 25-45 years in good health. Each CDR3 is given with its conserved first and last residue. Each record gives: D gene, V gene, J gene, clone size, CDR3 DNA, CDR3 protein. A D gene is named only where the DNA matches it firmly. Clone size is not always given. Where it is, it says once, few, many or a class for expanded clones.

.	TRBV7-9	TRBJ1-2	.	TGTGCCAGCACCGTACAGGGCTCTAACTATGGCTACACCTTC	CASTVQGSNYGYTF
TRBD1	TRBV11-2	TRBJ1-3	.	TGTGCCAGCAGCTTAGATATCAGGGGGCGTACTGGAAACACCATATATTTT	CASSLDIRGRTGNTIYF
.	TRBV7-2	TRBJ1-1	.	TGTGCCAGCAGCTTAAACGGGTTGAACACTGAAGCTTTCTTT	CASSLNGLNTEAFF
TRBD1	TRBV4-2	TRBJ1-4	.	TGTGCCAGCAGCCAAGGGTTTGAATCGGACAGGGGGGAAAAACTGTTTTTT	CASSQGFESDRGEKLFF
TRBD2	TRBV4-1	TRBJ2-4	.	TGCGCCAGCAGCCAAGACGGCGAGCGGGGGGCCAAAAACATTCAGTACTTC	CASSQDGERGAKNIQYF
.	TRBV11-2	TRBJ2-3	.	TGTGCCAGCAGCCTCCTCTGGGCCGGTAGCACAGATACGCAGTATTTT	CASSLLWAGSTDTQYF
.	TRBV12-3/TRBV12-4	TRBJ1-5	.	TGTGCCAGCAAAAAGGGCTGGAATCAGCCCCAGCATTTT	CASKKGWNQPQHF
.	TRBV7-6	TRBJ2-7	.	TGTGCCAGCAGCTTAGACACGGGTTTCTCCTACGAGCAGTACTTC	CASSLDTGFSYEQYF
.	TRBV4-1	TRBJ1-1	.	TGCGCCAGCAGGGGAGAGGGAGCGGACACTGAAGCTTTCTTT	CASRGEGADTEAFF
TRBD2	TRBV2	TRBJ2-4	.	TGTGCCAGCACCCAATGGCTAGCGGGAGCCAAAAACATTCAGTACTTC	CASTQWLAGAKNIQYF
.	TRBV29-1	TRBJ2-1	once	TGCAGTGGGCGGCAGGGGTGGGGAAGCGTCGATGAGCAGTTCTTC	CSGRQGWGSVDEQFF
.	TRBV2	TRBJ1-4	.	TGTGCGAGCGCAGGGTTACGAGAAAAACTGTTTTTT	CASAGLREKLFF
.	TRBV25-1	TRBJ1-4	.	TGTGCCAGCAGGGTTGGAGCTAATGAAAAACTGTTTTTT	CASRVGANEKLFF
TRBD1	TRBV27	TRBJ1-2	.	TGTGCCAGCGGTCCGCGGACAGGGAATGGCTACACCTTC	CASGPRTGNGYTF
.	TRBV6-2/TRBV6-3	TRBJ1-1	.	TGTGCCAGCAGTTACTCCTGGGGGAACACTGAAGCTTTCTTT	CASSYSWGNTEAFF
.	TRBV5-1	TRBJ2-5	.	TGCGCCAGCAGCTACCAGGGGCAGGAGACCCAGTACTTC	CASSYQGQETQYF
.	TRBV9	TRBJ2-3	.	TGTGCCAGCAGCCCTATTGATTATGGCAGGGGTAGCACAGATACGCAGTATTTT	CASSPIDYGRGSTDTQYF
.	TRBV29-1	TRBJ2-5	.	TGCAGCGTTGTATCTCGGTGGGGAGAGACCCAGTACTTC	CSVVSRWGETQYF
.	TRBV29-1	TRBJ1-5	once	TGCAGCGTTGGGGATAGCAATCAGCCCCAGCATTTT	CSVGDSNQPQHF
TRBD1	TRBV18	TRBJ1-1	.	TGTGCCAGCTCACCAATAGGACAGGTGAAAGAAGCTTTCTTT	CASSPIGQVKEAFF
.	TRBV2	TRBJ1-5	few	TGTGCCAGCAAGCGGGACAGCAATCAGCCCCAGCATTTT	CASKRDSNQPQHF
.	TRBV11-2	TRBJ2-5	.	TGTGCCAGCAGCATCCAAGAGACCCAGTACTTC	CASSIQETQYF
.	TRBV18	TRBJ1-6	.	TGTGCCAGCTCACCACCGGGAGGCTCACCCCTCCACTTT	CASSPPGGSPLHF
TRBD1	TRBV6-4	TRBJ1-6	few	TGTGCCAGCAGTGACTCAAGGACAGGGAATTCACCCCTCCACTTT	CASSDSRTGNSPLHF
.	TRBV12-3/TRBV12-4	TRBJ2-5	.	TGTGCCAGCAGTTTTCAGGGGATGGAGACCCAGTACTTC	CASSFQGMETQYF
.	TRBV5-1	TRBJ2-4	.	TGCGCCAGCAGCTTGGGGGATTCTAAAAACATTCAGTACTTC	CASSLGDSKNIQYF
TRBD2	TRBV7-9	TRBJ2-4	once	TGTGCCAGCAGCTTTAGCGGGGGGGCAGTGGGAAACATTCAGTACTTC	CASSFSGGAVGNIQYF
TRBD2	TRBV9	TRBJ2-3	.	TGTGCCAGCGGTCGAGCGGGGAGCACAGATACGCAGTATTTT	CASGRAGSTDTQYF
.	TRBV12-3/TRBV12-4	TRBJ1-1	.	TGTGCCAGCAGTTTAAAGGGTGACACTGAAGCTTTCTTT	CASSLKGDTEAFF
.	TRBV5-1	TRBJ2-2	.	TGCGCCAGCAGCTTGCTGGGGATAGCGAACACCGGGGAGCTGTTTTTT	CASSLLGIANTGELFF
.	TRBV11-3	TRBJ2-1	.	TGTGCCAGCAGCCTTGACAATGAGCAGTTCTTC	CASSLDNEQFF
.	TRBV24-1	TRBJ1-4	once	TGTGCCACCAGTGATCCCTGGGAGGGTGAAAAACTGTTTTTT	CATSDPWEGEKLFF
TRBD2	TRBV5-4	TRBJ2-5	.	TGTGCCAGCAGCTTGGCCGGGACTAGCGGTCAAGAGACCCAGTACTTC	CASSLAGTSGQETQYF
.	TRBV19	TRBJ2-1	.	TGTGCCAGTAGTATAGGCATTTACAATGAGCAGTTCTTC	CASSIGIYNEQFF
.	TRBV28	TRBJ1-3	.	TGTGCCAGCTCCTCCTCTCCTGGGAGAGGAAACACCATATATTTT	CASSSSPGRGNTIYF
.	TRBV6-5	TRBJ1-6	.	TGTGCCAGCAGTTCATATTTGACCGGACCTAATTCACCCCTCCACTTT	CASSSYLTGPNSPLHF
TRBD1	TRBV5-1	TRBJ1-2	.	TGCGCCAGCAGCTCACAGGGGGACTATGGCTACACCTTC	CASSSQGDYGYTF
.	TRBV5-1	TRBJ1-6	.	TGCGCCAGCAGCTTGGGGCGGGGGGGTAATTCACCCCTCCACTTT	CASSLGRGGNSPLHF
.	TRBV6-2/TRBV6-3	TRBJ2-1	.	TGTGCCAGCAGTTACGGGACCGCGAGAGGTGAGCAGTTCTTC	CASSYGTARGEQFF
.	TRBV19	TRBJ2-3	once	TGTGCCAGTAGCCCGATTCCTGGAGGTGGCACAGATACGCAGTATTTT	CASSPIPGGGTDTQYF
TRBD2	TRBV5-8	TRBJ2-1	.	TGTGCCAGCAGTCAGTCGGGGGGGCCGCTTAATGAGCAGTTCTTC	CASSQSGGPLNEQFF
TRBD1	TRBV5-1	TRBJ2-1	.	TGCGCCAGCAGCTTGGAACAGGGGGCACGAGAGCAGTTCTTC	CASSLEQGAREQFF
.	TRBV11-2	TRBJ2-7	.	TGTGCCAGCAGCTTGGCAGGAGGAAGGGAGCAGTACTTC	CASSLAGGREQYF
TRBD2	TRBV2	TRBJ2-2	few	TGTGCCAGCAGTGGGACTAGCAGCACCGGGGAGCTGTTTTTT	CASSGTSSTGELFF
.	TRBV5-1	TRBJ1-1	.	TGCGCCAGCAGCTTGGTTCCAGTGAACACTGAAGCTTTCTTT	CASSLVPVNTEAFF